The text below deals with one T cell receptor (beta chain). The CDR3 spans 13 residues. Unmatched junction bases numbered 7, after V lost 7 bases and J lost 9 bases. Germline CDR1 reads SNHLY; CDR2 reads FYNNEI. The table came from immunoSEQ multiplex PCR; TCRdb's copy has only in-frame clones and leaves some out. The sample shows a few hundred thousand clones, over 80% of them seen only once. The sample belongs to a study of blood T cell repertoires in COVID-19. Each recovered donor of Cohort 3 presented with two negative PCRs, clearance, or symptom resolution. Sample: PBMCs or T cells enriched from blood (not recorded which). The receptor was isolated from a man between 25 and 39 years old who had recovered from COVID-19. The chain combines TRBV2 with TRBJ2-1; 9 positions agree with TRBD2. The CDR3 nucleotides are TGTGCCAGCACTGGACTAGCGCCCGCTGAGCAGTTCTTC. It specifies CASTGLAPAEQFF.